The present entry profiles one T cell receptor (beta chain) with its context. Its antigen is currently unknown. The sample originates from a study of high-grade serous ovarian cancer treatment subgroups. For the study at large: On average, just over 14,000 reads and 7,494 unique TCR beta rearrangements were obtained per sample. Points from the study as a whole: These tumor repertoires lack spatial information from bulk sequencing. The analyses considered CDR3 and ignored CDR1 and CDR2. Higher neoantigen levels went with greater TCR clonal relatedness.

Repertoires were generated with immunoSEQ multiplex PCR, while TCRdb's copy carries only in-frame clones and drops some. The sample has 190 or so clones, roughly 65% seen once; the top ten hold about 30%. Tumor samples were obtained before definitive surgery or chemotherapy. CDR1 is SGHVS and CDR2 is FNYEAQ in the germline V gene. The CDR3 sequence is 18 residues long. V lost 2 bases, J lost 3 bases, and 11 bases stayed unmatched. Sequencing used tumor tissue. The clonotype originates from a human donor with high-grade serous ovarian cancer. V and J are TRBV7-6 and TRBJ2-1; 9 bases are shared with TRBD1. CDR3 DNA: TGTGCCAGCAGCTTATCGAAGGACAGGGGTGCTCGCTACAATGAGCAGTTCTTC. The encoded protein is CASSLSKDRGARYNEQFF.